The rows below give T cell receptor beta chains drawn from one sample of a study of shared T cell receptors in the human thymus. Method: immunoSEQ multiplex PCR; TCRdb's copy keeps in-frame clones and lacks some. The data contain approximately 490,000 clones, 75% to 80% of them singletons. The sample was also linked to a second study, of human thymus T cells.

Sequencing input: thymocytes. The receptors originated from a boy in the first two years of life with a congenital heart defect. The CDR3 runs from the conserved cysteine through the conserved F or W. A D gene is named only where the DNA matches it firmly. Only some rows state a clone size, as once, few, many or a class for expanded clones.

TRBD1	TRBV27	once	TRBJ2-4	CATRDRGVNIQYF	TGTGCCACAAGGGACAGGGGAGTAAACATTCAGTACTTC
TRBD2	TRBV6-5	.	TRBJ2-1	CASSAPGLANNEQFF	TGTGCCAGCAGTGCCCCGGGACTAGCCAACAATGAGCAGTTCTTC
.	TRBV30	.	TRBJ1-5	CAWSVSYRGNQPQHF	TGTGCCTGGAGTGTATCCTACAGGGGCAATCAGCCCCAGCATTTT
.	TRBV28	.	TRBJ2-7	CASSLNPRTAPYEQYF	TGTGCCAGCAGTTTAAACCCTCGGACAGCCCCCTACGAGCAGTACTTC
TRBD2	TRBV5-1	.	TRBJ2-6	CASSPSGRERAGANVLTF	TGCGCCAGCAGCCCTAGTGGGAGGGAGCGAGCTGGGGCCAACGTCCTGACTTTC
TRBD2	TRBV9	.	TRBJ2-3	CASSVGPAGGPGDTQYF	TGTGCCAGCAGCGTAGGACCAGCGGGAGGGCCGGGAGATACGCAGTATTTT
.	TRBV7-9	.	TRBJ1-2	CASSPPGENYGYTF	TGTGCCAGCAGCCCCCCGGGGGAGAACTATGGCTACACCTTC
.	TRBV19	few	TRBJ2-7	CASSGRGAPLGEQYF	TGTGCCAGTAGTGGCAGGGGGGCTCCCCTCGGCGAGCAGTACTTC
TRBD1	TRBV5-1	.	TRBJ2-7	CASSLGGQGQGVYEQYF	TGCGCCAGCAGCTTGGGTGGCCAGGGACAGGGGGTATACGAGCAGTACTTC
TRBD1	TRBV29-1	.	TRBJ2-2	CSVGGTGWTGTGELFF	TGCAGCGTTGGGGGGACAGGGTGGACGGGCACCGGGGAGCTGTTTTTT
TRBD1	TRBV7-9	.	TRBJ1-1	CASSFRGGEGTEAFF	TGTGCCAGCAGCTTTAGAGGGGGCGAGGGTACTGAAGCTTTCTTT
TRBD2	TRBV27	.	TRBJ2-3	CASNAFGRGRTSGVRSTDTQYF	TGTGCCAGCAACGCGTTCGGGCGGGGACGGACTAGCGGGGTACGAAGCACAGATACGCAGTATTTT
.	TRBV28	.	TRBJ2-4	CASGERHPKNIQYF	TGTGCCAGCGGTGAGAGACACCCGAAAAACATTCAGTACTTC
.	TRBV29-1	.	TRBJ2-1	CSVEAQGGNEQFF	TGCAGCGTTGAAGCCCAGGGTGGTAATGAGCAGTTCTTC
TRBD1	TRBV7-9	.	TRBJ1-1	CASSEGAPNTEAFF	TGTGCCAGCAGCGAGGGGGCCCCGAACACTGAAGCTTTCTTT
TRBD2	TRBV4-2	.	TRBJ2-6	CASSQEVKAGRVWGANVLTF	TGTGCCAGCAGCCAAGAGGTGAAGGCAGGGAGGGTGTGGGGGGCCAACGTCCTGACTTTC
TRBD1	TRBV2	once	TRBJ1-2	CASNLLPGGRFYGYTF	TGTGCCAGCAACCTCCTCCCAGGGGGGAGGTTCTATGGCTACACCTTC
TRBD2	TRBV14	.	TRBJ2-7	CASSRTSGSSFGEQYF	TGTGCCAGCAGTCGGACTAGCGGGAGCAGCTTTGGGGAGCAGTACTTC
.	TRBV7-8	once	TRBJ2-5	CASSLEGSFRDF	TGTGCCAGCAGCTTAGAAGGGAGCTTTAGGGACTTC
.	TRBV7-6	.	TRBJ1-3	CASSSWAISGNTIYF	TGTGCCAGCAGCTCGTGGGCCATCTCTGGAAACACCATATATTTT
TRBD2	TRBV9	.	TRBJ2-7	CASSPRRLAGGIDYEQYF	TGTGCCAGCAGCCCCAGGAGGCTAGCGGGAGGTATCGACTACGAGCAGTACTTC
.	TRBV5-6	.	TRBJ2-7	CASSHTTREVATYEQYF	TGTGCCAGCAGCCATACTACTCGCGAGGTAGCTACCTACGAGCAGTACTTC
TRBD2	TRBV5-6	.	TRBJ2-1	CASSLSGRAYNEQFF	TGTGCCAGCAGCCTTAGCGGGAGGGCCTACAATGAGCAGTTCTTC
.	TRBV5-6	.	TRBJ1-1	CASSCRGTNTEAFF	TGTGCCAGCAGCTGCCGGGGGACGAACACTGAAGCTTTCTTT
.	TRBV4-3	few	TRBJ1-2	CASSQLSENYGYTF	TGCGCCAGCAGCCAGCTCAGTGAAAACTATGGCTACACCTTC
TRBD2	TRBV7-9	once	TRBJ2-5	CASSTRLAGGETQYF	TGTGCCAGCAGCACCCGACTAGCGGGAGGGGAGACCCAGTACTTC
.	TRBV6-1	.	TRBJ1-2	CASTGTIANYGYTF	TGTGCCAGCACTGGGACAATCGCTAACTATGGCTACACCTTC
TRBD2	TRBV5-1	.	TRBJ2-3	CASSLTGAGEGDTQYF	TGCGCCAGCAGCTTGACGGGAGCGGGAGAGGGAGATACGCAGTATTTT
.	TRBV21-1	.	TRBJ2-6	CASSRTGTGAFSGANVLTF	TGTGCCAGCAGTCGAACCGGGACAGGGGCTTTCTCTGGGGCCAACGTCCTGACTTTC